This T cell receptor (beta chain) was sequenced during a study of blood T cell repertoires in COVID-19. The wider study: Acute and convalescent COVID-19 samples came from the United States, Italy and Spain. Sources were T cells, B-cell-depleted T cells, or PBMCs; the material itself was cDNA or gDNA.

How the authors handled the data: The authors estimated nucleated cell counts from reference gene primer amplification. Repertoires were generated with immunoSEQ multiplex PCR, while TCRdb's copy carries only in-frame clones and drops some. That table is the source of V, J and clone size, and D and trimming were worked out from the DNA. The table has 260,000 or so clones, around 82% seen once. Trimming shortened V by 5 bases and J by 6 bases, and 13 bases separated the two germline ends. The CDR3 covers 14 residues. Per the germline V gene, CDR1 is MNHNY and CDR2 is SVGAGI (reference sequence). A single count supports this clone.

The specimen was peripheral blood. The receptor was derived from a human donor in a cohort sampled during active COVID-19. The chain employs TRBV6-6 and TRBJ2-2; a weak D match, TRBD2 (7 bases). CDR3 sequence reads: CASSDWGGPGELFF. In DNA, the CDR3 is TGTGCCAGCAGTGACTGGGGGGGCCCCGGGGAGCTGTTTTTT.